The T cell receptor beta chain under discussion was sequenced for a study of PD-1 blockade in classical Hodgkin lymphoma. Study-wide background: With a 2-week interval, patients received intravenous nivolumab at 3 mg/kg. Broader study findings: Partial responders and progressors had significantly lower baseline TCR diversity. CD4+ TCR diversity rose significantly by C4D1, and CD8+ TCR diversity did not.

Brentuximab vedotin exposure varied among the patients, all of whom had relapsed after autologous stem cell transplantation. Profiling relied on immunoSEQ multiplex PCR, and the TCRdb table lists in-frame clones only, not all of them. This table has approximately 58,000 clones, approximately 90% appearing once. In germline, CDR1 is LNHDA, CDR2 SQIVND (reference sequence). Trimming removed 6 bases from V and 4 bases from J; junction bases left unmatched: 9. The CDR3 runs to 15 residues. This clone showed up just once. The antigen remains unidentified. The material was peripheral blood mononuclear cells (PBMCs), obtained before the second cycle of nivolumab. The sequence was collected from a human donor with classical Hodgkin lymphoma. The chain has TRBV19 and TRBJ1-5; 7 bases match TRBD1. DNA for the CDR3: TGTGCCAGTAGCCTAGCAAACAGGGGTAATCAGCCCCAGCATTTT. It codes for CASSLANRGNQPQHF.